This TCR beta chain was identified in a study of PD-1 blockade in classical Hodgkin lymphoma. Turning to the study itself: Every 2 weeks, patients had 3 mg/kg nivolumab intravenously. General study results and limits: Anyone who began nivolumab under 1 year after ASCT was excluded. No one has yet defined what causes the repertoire differences, which may be disease activity or prior therapy.

Documented time point: cycle 4 day 1 (C4D1), after 6 weeks of nivolumab. All patients relapsed after autologous stem cell transplantation, and brentuximab vedotin exposure varied. Produced via immunoSEQ multiplex PCR; TCRdb's table is partial and in-frame only. The sample carries approximately 9,000 clones, 85% to 90% recorded once. Turning to this clone: Its antigen is still unknown. A read error may produce the germline difference seen at one junction end.

Looked up from germline, CDR1 is MGHDK and CDR2 is SYGVNS. This CDR3 is built from 15 residues. The material sequenced was peripheral blood mononuclear cells (PBMCs), taken before the fourth cycle of nivolumab. The receptor's source is a human donor with classical Hodgkin lymphoma. The chain uses TRBV25-1 and TRBJ2-3, with a possible D match to TRBD2 (6 bases). Here the CDR3 DNA reads TGTGCCAGCACTCCCGTCGGGAGAAGAACAGAGACGCAGTATTTT. Amino acids: CASTPVGRRTETQYF.